This T cell receptor beta chain was captured by sequencing in a study of T cell responses to AZD1222 COVID-19 vaccine. About this clone: Its specificity is unknown.

Study observations and caveats: Regions 160-218 and 743-854 dominated among vaccine-associated CD4 TCRs spanning spike.

Doses given second, at about 4 or about 12 weeks, were pooled. TCRdb's table, derived via immunoSEQ multiplex PCR, lists solely in-frame clones and lacks some. This table holds 35,000 to 45,000 clones, roughly 88% found once. The sequenced sample was peripheral blood, obtained 28 days after the second AZD1222 dose. This clonotype was sampled from an adult who received the AZD1222 COVID-19 vaccine.

The CDR3 DNA sequence: TGTGCCAGCAGTTATATCCACATCTCTGGGGCCAACGTCCTGACTTTC. The encoded protein is CASSYIHISGANVLTF. The rearrangement joins TRBV6-5 to TRBJ2-6; D uncertain. V gave up 3 bases and J gave up 0 bases, with 9 bases separating them. Germline V CDR1 and CDR2: MNHEY, SVGAGI. This CDR3 has 16 residues.